These 28 T cell receptor beta chains were sequenced from one sample in a study of blood T cell repertoires in COVID-19 (dated by TCRdb to between 2020 and 2021). Library construction relied on the immunoSEQ multiplex PCR assay. What TCRdb holds here is the immuneACCESS table cut down to in-frame rearrangements. Part of the clones is not present; checked against another copy, under half of the missing clones reflect an unresolved V gene, and the others are unexplained. Present in this sample are fewer than 500,000 clones, around 87% of which were seen just once. The top ten clonotypes cover 1% to 1.5% of the sample. The sample consisted of PBMCs or T cells enriched from blood (not recorded which). Receptors were obtained from a man younger than 45 who had recovered from COVID-19.

V is TRBV10-3 and J is TRBJ1-1; D may be TRBD1 (5 bases). The CDR3 is 12 residues long. From germline, CDR1 is ENHRY and CDR2 SYGVKD. Trimming shortened V by 6 bases and J by 4 bases, and 9 bases separated the two germline ends. The CDR3 is CAISREATEAFF. CDR3 coding DNA: TGTGCCATCAGCAGGGAGGCCACTGAAGCTTTCTTT.

This chain links TRBV18 with TRBJ1-2; TRBD1 aligns across 10 bases. J was trimmed by 0 bases and V by 3 bases; bases with no gene match: 4. CDR1 and CDR2 (germline): KGHSH, LQKENI. The CDR3 consists of 16 residues. The CDR3 DNA is TGTGCCAGCTCACCGACAGGGGGCCCCTCTAACTATGGCTACACCTTC. This gives the protein CASSPTGGPSNYGYTF. The entire variable domain, with the rest obtained from reference TRBV18 and TRBJ1-2, is as follows: NAGVMQNPRHLVRRRGQEARLRCSPMKGHSHVYWYRQLPEEGLKFMVYLQKENIIDESGMPKERFSAEFPKEGPSILRIQQVVRGDSAAYFCASSPTGGPSNYGYTFGSGTRLTVV.

This clone was seen more than once but under ten times. The chain carries TRBV19 and TRBJ1-2; 9 nucleotides line up with TRBD1. Germline assignment: CDR1 LNHDA and CDR2 SQIVND (reference sequence). This CDR3 is built from 13 residues. V lost 6 bases and J lost 7; bases outside the gene matches: 6. CDR3 sequence reads: CASRRTGESGYTF. CDR3 DNA: TGTGCCAGTAGACGGACAGGGGAGTCTGGCTACACCTTC.

This chain connects TRBV9 to TRBJ2-7, with 11 nucleotides matching TRBD1. Germline V CDR1 and CDR2: SGDLS, YYNGEE. The CDR3 length is 13 residues. V lost 3 bases and J lost 7; bases outside the gene matches: 3. The CDR3, as DNA: TGTGCCAGCAGCGAGGACAGGGGGCGAGAGCAGTACTTC. Protein product: CASSEDRGREQYF.

The chain joins TRBV7-9 to TRBJ1-2; 8 bases line up with TRBD1. This CDR3 comprises 14 residues. Looked up from germline, CDR1 is SEHNR and CDR2 is FQNEAQ (reference sequence). V was pared by 1 base and J by 8 bases, with 6 bases of the junction left unmatched. Here the CDR3 DNA reads TGTGCCAGCAGCTTAGACGACAGGGGTAGGGGCTACACCTTC. Its protein product is CASSLDDRGRGYTF.

Note on this clone: Other DNA sequences within the sample encode an identical CDR3. V is TRBV6-5 and J is TRBJ2-5, with D possibly being TRBD2 (6 bases). This CDR3 region has 14 residues. The germline V gene has CDR1 MNHEY and CDR2 SVGAGI. V lost 1 base and J lost 5, with 11 bases in between. DNA of the CDR3: TGTGCCAGCAGTTACTTCTCGGGAGACGAGACCCAGTACTTC. As protein: CASSYFSGDETQYF.

The V gene is TRBV5-5, the J gene TRBJ1-5; D may be TRBD1 (5 bases). Trimming took 1 base from V and 2 from J, leaving 16 bases between them. Germline values: CDR1 SGHKS, CDR2 YYEKEE (reference sequence). CDR3 size: 17 residues. CDR3 loop: CASSLRGGQYGNQPQHF. The CDR3 bases are TGTGCCAGCAGCTTGAGGGGTGGGCAGTACGGCAATCAGCCCCAGCATTTT. The variable domain in full, completed from reference TRBV5-5 and TRBJ1-5, reads DAGVTQSPTHLIKTRGQQVTLRCSPISGHKSVSWYQQVLGQGPQFIFQYYEKEERGRGNFPDRFSARQFPNYSSELNVNALLLGDSALYLCASSLRGGQYGNQPQHFGDGTRLSIL.

The chain recombines TRBV6-1 with TRBJ1-6; TRBD1 matches 7 bases. Germline V gene sequence: CDR1 MNHNS, CDR2 SASEGT. The junction had 6 bases not matched to a gene; V was cut back by 3 bases and J by 10 bases. The CDR3 has 14 residues. The CDR3 DNA is TGTGCCAGCAGTGAGGACAGGTCGCGGTCACCCCTCCACTTT. Protein sequence: CASSEDRSRSPLHF.

This clone was seen only once. The chain uses TRBV27 and TRBJ1-5; 10 nucleotides line up with TRBD1. The CDR3 loop spans 15 amino acids. With V trimmed by 6 bases and J by 7 bases, 9 bases remained unmatched. The germline V gene encodes CDR1 MNHEY and CDR2 SMNVEV (reference sequence). The CDR3 DNA is TGTGCCAGCAGAGACGGGACAGGGGCGGGGCAGCCCCAGCATTTT. The encoded protein is CASRDGTGAGQPQHF.

V is TRBV3-1 (or the pseudogene TRBV3-2) and J is TRBJ2-3; D remains unclear. V lost 2 bases to trimming and J lost 0 bases, with 9 bases between them. CDR1 is LGHDT, CDR2 YNNKEL, per germline (reference sequence). The CDR3 spans 15 residues. The chain's CDR3 is CASSQKTSSTDTQYF. The CDR3 region has the DNA TGTGCCAGCAGCCAAAAGACTTCTAGCACAGATACGCAGTATTTT.

The V call is TRBV3-1 (or the pseudogene TRBV3-2), the J call TRBJ1-3; D uncertain. The CDR3 sequence is 16 residues long. Trimming removed 4 bases from V and 0 bases from J, with 13 bases in between. Per germline, CDR1 LGHDT and CDR2 YNNKEL (reference sequence). CDR3 amino acids: CASSRPGYSSGNTIYF. In DNA, the CDR3 is TGTGCCAGCAGCCGCCCAGGTTACAGCTCTGGAAACACCATATATTTT.

Only one count was recorded for this clone. V usage is TRBV30 and J usage is TRBJ1-5; no firm D call. Germline loops: CDR1 GTSNPN, CDR2 SVGIG (reference sequence). The V end lost 2 bases, the J end lost 5 bases, and 10 bases lay between the germline ends. The CDR3 loop spans 13 amino acids. CDR3: CAWSYGRDQPQHF. The DNA of the CDR3 is TGTGCCTGGAGTTACGGGCGGGATCAGCCCCAGCATTTT.

This rearrangement joins TRBV5-6 to TRBJ1-4; the D gene is possibly TRBD1 (6 bases). Germline assignment: CDR1 SGHDT and CDR2 YYEEEE. Trimming pared 3 bases from V and 7 bases from J, leaving 16 bases between. The CDR3 length is 15 residues. The DNA for the CDR3 is TGTGCCAGCAGCTCCCGGTCAGGGGTAGGTGAAAAACTGTTTTTT. Encoded protein: CASSSRSGVGEKLFF.

The rearrangement joins TRBV4-3 to TRBJ1-2; the match to TRBD1 covers 9 bases. The CDR3 is 15 amino acids. Germline V gives CDR1 LGHNA, CDR2 YSLEER. V gave up 3 bases and J gave up 4 bases; unmatched junction bases: 6. CDR3 nucleotide sequence: TGCGCCAGCAGCCAGACCGGGACAGGGACCTATGGCTACACCTTC. Translating gives CASSQTGTGTYGYTF.

The chain links TRBV21-1 to TRBJ1-1; the table assigns TRBD1, which was not confirmed against the DNA. TRBV21-1 is a known pseudogene. CDR3 length: 15 amino acids. The CDR3 reads CASSKVSLGQTEAFF. CDR3 coding DNA: TGTGCCAGCAGCAAAGTCAGCCTTGGGCAAACTGAAGCTTTCTTT.

The CDR3 here is CASSVEASGGARRFF. CDR3 coding DNA: TGTGCCAGCAGCGTAGAAGCTAGCGGGGGGGCCCGTCGGTTCTTC. The chain employs TRBV9 and TRBJ2-1; 12 bases line up with TRBD2. This CDR3 is built from 15 residues. CDR1 is SGDLS, CDR2 YYNGEE, per germline. Losses at the gene ends were 0 bases for V and 15 bases for J; bases not matched to a gene: 10.

This sequence joins TRBV2 and TRBJ2-1; the D gene is possibly TRBD1 (5 bases). Germline CDR1 and CDR2: SNHLY and FYNNEI. Trimming removed 10 bases from V and 6 bases from J, with 19 bases in between. This CDR3 has 14 amino acids. CDR3 nucleotides: TGTGCCACCTCCGAGACAGAAGTCTCCAATGAGCAGTTCTTC. Amino acids: CATSETEVSNEQFF.

This chain connects TRBV4-1 to TRBJ1-2; 9 bases match TRBD1. The junction had 9 bases not matched to a gene; V was cut back by 8 bases and J by 8 bases. This CDR3 spans 13 amino acids. CDR1 is MGHRA and CDR2 is YSYEKL in the germline V gene. The CDR3 reads CASGSGTGSGYTF. CDR3 coding DNA: TGCGCCAGCGGATCCGGGACAGGGTCCGGCTACACCTTC.

The V call is TRBV7-2, the J call TRBJ2-2; D unresolved. This CDR3 is 14 amino acids long. V lost 0 bases and J lost 7, with 9 bases in between. The germline CDR1 and CDR2 sequences are SGHTA and FQGNSA. The CDR3 DNA reads as TGTGCCAGCAGCTTAGCAGGTCCGGGCGGGGAGCTGTTTTTT. As protein: CASSLAGPGGELFF.

In DNA, the CDR3 is TGTGCCAGCAGCACCGAGGAGACAGGTACTGAAGCTTTCTTT. It is translated as CASSTEETGTEAFF. The chain has TRBV21-1 and TRBJ1-1; the table names TRBD1, a call not compared with the DNA. TRBV21-1 is marked as a pseudogene. The CDR3 is 14 amino acids.

The V and J genes are TRBV3-1 (or the pseudogene TRBV3-2) and TRBJ2-1; unclear D gene. Germline CDR1 reads LGHDT; CDR2 reads YNNKEL (reference sequence). The V end was cut by 3 bases, the J end by 10 bases, with 13 bases between. This CDR3 has 13 amino acids. DNA for the CDR3: TGTGCCAGCAGCCAGGGTCAGCGCGGCGAGCAGTTCTTC. Encoded protein: CASSQGQRGEQFF.

The V and J genes are TRBV28 and TRBJ1-6; D is perhaps TRBD1 (5 bases). In germline, CDR1 is MDHEN, CDR2 SYDVKM. The V end was cut by 2 bases, the J end by 10 bases, with 15 bases between. This CDR3 spans 15 amino acids. CDR3 DNA: TGTGCCAGCAGTTTAATAAGAACAGGCGGATCACCCCTCCACTTT. This gives the protein CASSLIRTGGSPLHF.

This clone has just one count. V and J are TRBV3-1 (or the pseudogene TRBV3-2) and TRBJ1-5, with TRBD1 matching over 9 bases. CDR3 size: 17 residues. With V trimmed by 3 bases and J by 1 base, 7 bases remained unmatched. In germline, CDR1 is LGHDT, CDR2 YNNKEL (reference sequence). The CDR3 region is CASSQATGGGSNQPQHF. The DNA for the CDR3 is TGTGCCAGCAGCCAGGCTACAGGGGGCGGAAGCAATCAGCCCCAGCATTTT.

The V gene is TRBV29-1, the J gene TRBJ2-7; 9 nucleotides agree with TRBD1. CDR3 length equals 14 residues. The J segment lost 5 bases and the V segment lost 8 bases, leaving 13 bases of the junction unmatched. Germline V CDR1 and CDR2: SQVTM, ANQGSEA. The CDR3 region is CSIFPTGGGNEQYF. CDR3 coding DNA: TGCAGCATCTTCCCTACAGGGGGCGGAAACGAGCAGTACTTC.

The CDR3 DNA sequence: TGCGCCAGCTGTTGGTCCCAGGGGGCGGGGGAGCAGTACTTC. Protein: CASCWSQGAGEQYF. V gene TRBV5-1 combines with J gene TRBJ2-7; 8 positions match TRBD1. This CDR3 comprises 14 residues. V shed 7 bases, J shed 7 bases, and the junction held 13 bases outside the gene matches. Germline assignment: CDR1 SGHRS and CDR2 YFSETQ.

The gene calls are TRBV30 and TRBJ1-5; 8 bases line up with TRBD1. V shed 5 bases and J 7 bases; nucleotides not matched to a gene: 7. From germline, CDR1 is GTSNPN and CDR2 SVGIG (reference sequence). The CDR3 consists of 13 residues. The CDR3 coding sequence is TGTGCCTGGGCAGGACAGGGTTTGCAGCCCCAGCATTTT. Its protein product is CAWAGQGLQPQHF.

The genes are TRBV7-2 and TRBJ1-2; a weak D match, TRBD1 (5 bases). The germline V gene encodes CDR1 SGHTA and CDR2 FQGNSA. Trimming stripped 3 bases from V and 6 bases from J, with 14 bases between. The CDR3 extends over 14 amino acids. The CDR3 coding sequence is TGTGCCAGCAGCTTCTCGACAGTTGGGAATGGCTACACCTTC. Protein sequence: CASSFSTVGNGYTF.

The chain links TRBV30 to TRBJ2-5; D might be TRBD1 (5 bases). The germline V gene has CDR1 GTSNPN and CDR2 SVGIG (reference sequence). The CDR3 runs 13 residues. V lost 0 bases to trimming and J lost 2 bases, with 7 bases between them. For the CDR3, the DNA is TGTGCCTGGAGTGTGAACAGGCAAGAGACCCAGTACTTC. Protein product: CAWSVNRQETQYF.